The 10 T cell receptor beta chains presented below share a single source sample, sequenced in a study of cytomegalovirus exposure and HLA in healthy donors. PCR involved 60 Vbeta and 13 Jbeta primers. TCRdb's table, derived via immunoSEQ multiplex PCR, lists solely in-frame clones and lacks some. The sample contains under 200,000 clones, roughly 80% of which appear only once. Source material: PBMCs. These receptors all stem from a female donor in good health and CMV-seronegative.

This clone showed up just once. The chain uses TRBV19 and TRBJ2-2; 8 nucleotides agree with TRBD1. The CDR3 spans 16 residues. In germline, CDR1 is LNHDA, CDR2 SQIVND (reference sequence). With V trimmed by 2 bases and J by 6 bases, 8 bases remained unmatched. The CDR3 protein is CASSIWTGSAPGELFF. The CDR3 coding sequence is TGTGCCAGTAGTATATGGACAGGGAGTGCACCCGGGGAGCTGTTTTTT.

The chain recombines TRBV10-3 with TRBJ2-1, with D unclear. V shed 3 bases and J shed 0 bases, with 15 bases lying between them. Per the germline V gene, CDR1 is ENHRY and CDR2 is SYGVKD. This CDR3 is built from 17 residues. The CDR3 protein is CAISDLTTSSSYNEQFF. The CDR3 bases are TGTGCCATCAGTGACCTAACCACGAGTAGCTCCTACAATGAGCAGTTCTTC.

In the case of this clone: The junction departs from the called germline gene at one end, perhaps through a read error. The V and J genes are TRBV28 and TRBJ2-7; TRBD1 agrees at 8 bases. The CDR3 contains 17 residues. CDR1 and CDR2 from the germline V gene are MDHEN and SYDVKM. CDR3 in DNA: TGTGCCAGGAGTTTCCGTTCCAGGGGGCAGCCTACATACGAGCAGTACTTC. This translates into CARSFRSRGQPTYEQYF.

To note about this clone: The junction does not match germline at one end; this may be a read error. The chain uses TRBV5-1 and TRBJ2-1, with a tentative D call TRBD2 (6 bases). Germline V gene lookup returns CDR1 SGHRS and CDR2 YFSETQ. The CDR3 contains 15 residues. The DNA of the CDR3 is TGCGCCGGCAGCTTGGTGGTGGGGGGATACAATGAGCAGTTCTTC. This translates into CAGSLVVGGYNEQFF.

The chain couples TRBV18 to TRBJ2-1; 8 positions agree with TRBD2. Trimming cost V 3 bases and J 4 bases; bases outside gene matches: 5. The germline gives CDR1 KGHSH, CDR2 LQKENI. CDR3 length: 15 residues. CDR3 sequence: CASSPLPSGYNEQFF. The DNA for the CDR3 is TGTGCCAGCTCACCCCTTCCTAGCGGGTACAATGAGCAGTTCTTC.

This clone was observed a handful of times. V usage is TRBV19 and J usage is TRBJ2-2, with D possibly matching TRBD1 (5 bases). Trimming pared 3 bases from V and 7 bases from J, leaving 9 bases between. Germline V lookup: CDR1 LNHDA, CDR2 SQIVND (reference sequence). This CDR3 has 13 amino acids. Here the CDR3 DNA reads TGTGCCAGTAGTATCCCAGGGAACGGGGAGCTGTTTTTT. Protein: CASSIPGNGELFF.

This chain connects TRBV10-3 to TRBJ2-1, with D perhaps TRBD1 (5 bases). The CDR3 is made up of 16 amino acids. The V end was cut by 0 bases, the J end by 0 bases, with 9 bases between. Germline loops: CDR1 ENHRY, CDR2 SYGVKD. CDR3 residues: CAISESGLDSYNEQFF. The CDR3 region has the DNA TGTGCCATCAGTGAGTCGGGGCTAGACTCCTACAATGAGCAGTTCTTC.

The chain combines TRBV20-1 with TRBJ1-1, with 9 bases identical to TRBD1. The junction had 6 bases not matched to a gene; V was cut back by 6 bases and J by 10 bases. Germline CDR1 is DFQATT and CDR2 is SNEGSKA (reference sequence). The CDR3 contains 11 residues. CDR3 nucleotides: TGCAGTGCGGAACAGGGGGCTATAGCTTTCTTT. Translated, it gives CSAEQGAIAFF.

This chain connects TRBV9 to TRBJ1-2; 7 nucleotides match TRBD1. V was pared by 3 bases and J by 3 bases, with 5 bases of the junction left unmatched. The CDR3 totals 14 residues. Per the germline V gene, CDR1 is SGDLS and CDR2 is YYNGEE. CDR3 region: CASSAGQIDYGYTF. The CDR3 DNA is TGTGCCAGCAGCGCGGGACAGATAGACTATGGCTACACCTTC.

V is TRBV9 and J is TRBJ2-2; D is possibly TRBD1 (5 bases). Trimming took off 4 bases at V and 4 bases at J, with 17 bases between the two ends. The CDR3 runs to 16 residues. Germline assignment: CDR1 SGDLS and CDR2 YYNGEE. CDR3: CASSQSLGPATGELFF. The CDR3, as DNA: TGTGCCAGCAGCCAAAGCCTGGGGCCCGCCACCGGGGAGCTGTTTTTT.